The clone carrying this T cell receptor beta chain has just a few counts. The sequenced template was cDNA made from the entire isolated RNA. The assay was immunoSEQ multiplex PCR, and TCRdb's table has in-frame clones only and misses some. The sample has hundreds of thousands of clones, roughly 13% seen once. The source of the sample is a study of beta chain features in type 1 diabetes. About the study: No patient-donor differences in age, gender, total cells or subset yield. All samples yielded about 100 million examined sorted cells.

The CDR3 consists of 16 residues. V was trimmed by 2 bases and J by 0 bases, leaving 12 bases between them. This TCR came from a man aged 18 to 29 in good health. Sequences were obtained from naive CD4+ T cells from blood. V is TRBV23-1 and J is TRBJ2-3; no clear D gene. TRBV23-1 is annotated as an ORF whose role is uncertain. The CDR3 DNA sequence: TGCGCCAGCAGTCAACGGCGGTCCCATAGCACAGATACGCAGTATTTT. Encoded protein: CASSQRRSHSTDTQYF.